One and the same sample provided the 27 T cell receptor beta chains below, sequenced in a study of T cells in Graves' hyperthyroidism and ophthalmopathy. The investigators amplified TCR beta CDR3 regions from RNA transcripts. During a first-round RT-PCR of the TCR CDR3, the HTBI primer set was used. TCRdb called the multiplex PCR reads again in MiXCR, with one record for every CDR3 protein. The table lists 400,000 to 500,000 distinct CDR3 sequences, roughly 14% of them singletons. The sequenced material came from blood. These TCRs come from a man aged 18 to 29 with Graves' ophthalmopathy.

CDR3 coding DNA: TGTGCCAGCAGCCCCAGAGAGGGGACAGGGATGGTTAATAGAGAGACCCAGTACTTC. Protein sequence: CASSPREGTGMVNRETQYF. This rearrangement joins TRBV14 to TRBJ2-5; 9 positions match TRBD1. In germline, CDR1 is SGHDN, CDR2 FVKESK. CDR3 size: 19 residues. V shed 4 bases, J shed 4 bases, and the junction held 19 bases outside the gene matches.

This chain joins TRBV6-5 and TRBJ2-7; 8 bases match TRBD2. Germline CDR1 and CDR2: MNHEY and SVGAGI. V shed 2 bases and J 6 bases; nucleotides not matched to a gene: 6. CDR3 size: 14 residues. The CDR3 region is CASSYRAGVAEQYF. Here the CDR3 DNA reads TGTGCCAGCAGTTACCGAGCGGGAGTAGCCGAGCAGTACTTC.

Ten or more counts support this clonotype. This chain joins TRBV3-1 and TRBJ2-5; 9 bases align to TRBD2. The CDR3 is 14 amino acids. Losses at the gene ends were 4 bases for V and 4 bases for J; bases not matched to a gene: 4. Germline V gene data show CDR1 as LGHDT and CDR2 as YNNKEL (reference sequence). The CDR3 reads CASSPRGRAETQYF. The CDR3 DNA reads as TGTGCCAGCAGCCCCCGCGGGAGGGCAGAGACCCAGTACTTC.

This clonotype was observed a single time. The chain recombines TRBV6-2 or TRBV6-3 with TRBJ1-5, with 9 bases aligning to TRBD1. V lost 10 bases and J lost 6; bases outside the gene matches: 4. CDR1 MNHEY and CDR2 SVGEGT come from the germline V gene. CDR3 size: 12 residues. CDR3 coding DNA: TGTGCCACGACAGGGGGGAGTCAGCCCCAGCATTTT. Amino acids: CATTGGSQPQHF.

This clonotype appeared many times. The V call is TRBV27, the J call TRBJ2-1; 7 bases map to TRBD2. CDR3 length: 15 amino acids. The germline gives CDR1 MNHEY, CDR2 SMNVEV (reference sequence). Trimming removed 3 bases from V and 3 bases from J; junction bases left unmatched: 5. The CDR3 spells CASSLAGVDYNEQFF. CDR3 coding DNA: TGTGCCAGCAGTTTGGCGGGAGTAGACTACAATGAGCAGTTCTTC.

With respect to this clonotype: This may be a read error, as it is one base from a much larger clone. The rearrangement uses TRBV29-1 and TRBJ1-1; 7 bases are a match to TRBD1. This CDR3 is built from 15 residues. Germline loops: CDR1 SQVTM, CDR2 ANQGSEA. CDR3 in amino acids: CSVEPTGWLGTEALF. The CDR3 bases are TGCAGCGTTGAACCGACAGGGTGGTTGGGCACTGAAGCTCTCTTT.

On this clonotype itself: At one boundary the junction diverges from the germline segment, which might be a read error. V gene TRBV19 combines with J gene TRBJ2-4; possibly TRBD1 for D (6 bases). The CDR3 extends over 11 amino acids. Germline V lookup: CDR1 LNHDA, CDR2 SQIVND (reference sequence). CDR3 DNA sequence: TGTGCCAGCGCACGATCAGGGACAAAGAACTTC. Its translation is CASARSGTKNF.

The chain carries TRBV6-4 and TRBJ2-3, with 8 bases fitting TRBD2. The CDR3 covers 16 residues. Germline CDR1 reads MRHNA; CDR2 reads SNTAGT. The trim removed 6 bases at V and 5 bases at J, leaving 13 bases unmatched. CDR3 region: CASSPASTGGRDTQYF. DNA of the CDR3: TGTGCCAGCAGCCCAGCATCCACGGGGGGGCGAGATACGCAGTATTTT.

In its sample, this clonotype was seen many times. This chain connects TRBV2 to TRBJ2-3; D unresolved. The CDR3 contains 17 residues. Between the trimmed V and J ends, which lost 0 bases and 0 bases, there was a span of 13 bases. The V gene's germline CDR1 is SNHLY and CDR2 FYNNEI. In DNA form, the CDR3 reads TGTGCCAGCAGTGAAGCTCAGCGAACCGCTAGCACAGATACGCAGTATTTT. It specifies CASSEAQRTASTDTQYF.

This clonotype was seen at least ten times. The chain joins TRBV12-3 or TRBV12-4 to TRBJ2-7; 8 bases align to TRBD2. The CDR3 consists of 13 residues. Trimming cost V 5 bases and J 6 bases; bases outside gene matches: 6. DNA for the CDR3: TGTGCCAGCAGTGTAGTAGGGACTAGCGAGCAGTACTTC. It codes for CASSVVGTSEQYF.

This rearrangement joins TRBV5-1 to TRBJ2-7; TRBD1 might be the D (6 bases). This CDR3 region has 12 residues. CDR1 SGHRS and CDR2 YFSETQ come from the germline V gene. The CDR3 DNA is TGCGCATCCTGGGACAACTCCTACGAGCAGTACTTC. It translates to CASWDNSYEQYF.

This clonotype was counted many times. J is TRBJ1-1 and V is TRBV28; 10 nucleotides align to TRBD1. This CDR3 has 18 residues. V dropped 6 bases and J dropped 5; count of bases not matched to a gene: 18. Germline V gives CDR1 MDHEN, CDR2 SYDVKM. The chain's CDR3 is CASRPKAGTGDQKTEAFF. The CDR3 nucleotides are TGTGCCAGCAGGCCAAAAGCCGGGACAGGGGACCAAAAAACTGAAGCTTTCTTT.

This clonotype has at least ten counts. The chain has TRBV11-3 and TRBJ2-1; tentative D call: TRBD2 (5 bases). CDR1 is SGHNT, CDR2 YENEEA, per germline. The CDR3 spans 16 residues. The V end was cut by 0 bases, the J end by 0 bases, with 9 bases between. The CDR3 DNA follows: TGTGCCAGCAGCTTAGATTCGGGGAGCTCCTACAATGAGCAGTTCTTC. It yields the protein CASSLDSGSSYNEQFF.

This clonotype was observed many times. The CDR3 loop is CASRPTSGGPPGTQYF. CDR3 sequence (DNA): TGTGCCAGCAGACCGACTAGCGGGGGACCACCGGGGACCCAGTACTTC. The chain links TRBV2 to TRBJ2-5, with 12 bases lining up with TRBD2. J gave up 7 bases and V 6 bases, and 12 bases lay outside the gene matches. Germline V gives CDR1 SNHLY, CDR2 FYNNEI. The CDR3 has 16 amino acids.

This clonotype was picked up many times. V gene TRBV14 combines with J gene TRBJ2-1; the match to TRBD2 covers 9 bases. After removal of 2 bases from V and 3 bases from J, the junction contained 2 bases not matched to a gene. This CDR3 contains 15 residues. Germline-derived CDR1 and CDR2 are SGHDN and FVKESK. CDR3 residues: CASSQLAGIYNEQFF. As DNA, the CDR3 is TGTGCCAGCAGCCAACTAGCGGGGATCTACAATGAGCAGTTCTTC.

This clonotype was detected many times. This chain links TRBV11-3 with TRBJ2-7; 8 bases match TRBD2. The V gene's germline CDR1 is SGHNT and CDR2 YENEEA. Trimming at V came to 2 bases and at J to 6 bases, leaving 9 bases not matched to a gene. The CDR3 is 15 amino acids. The CDR3 is CASSLNSWTSSEQYF. In nucleotides, the CDR3 is TGTGCCAGCAGCTTAAATTCTTGGACTAGCTCCGAGCAGTACTTC.

This clonotype showed up many times. The chain carries TRBV2 and TRBJ2-1, with 9 bases lining up with TRBD1. The better agreement between TRBJ2-7 and the DNA end casts doubt on the J call. Germline V gene data show CDR1 as SNHLY and CDR2 as FYNNEI. The CDR3 has 14 amino acids. The CDR3 protein is CASSPRQGDNEQYF. The CDR3 coding sequence is TGTGCCAGCAGTCCCCGACAGGGGGACAATGAGCAGTACTTC.

This clonotype has ten or more counts. The genes are TRBV5-5 and TRBJ2-1, with 11 bases that match TRBD2. The CDR3 sequence is 16 residues long. V lost 2 bases, J lost 3 bases, and 4 bases stayed unmatched. Germline CDR1 is SGHKS and CDR2 is YYEKEE (reference sequence). CDR3 DNA sequence: TGTGCCAGCAGCTTTTACGGGACTAGCGGCTACAATGAGCAGTTCTTC. Its protein product is CASSFYGTSGYNEQFF.

This clonotype was picked up many times. V is TRBV15 and J is TRBJ2-7; TRBD1 matches 11 bases. Per germline, CDR1 LNHNV and CDR2 YYDKDF (reference sequence). This CDR3 comprises 15 residues. The V gene end was trimmed by 2 bases and the J gene end by 6 bases; junction bases not matched to a gene: 6. Here the CDR3 reads CATSRTGTGGPEQYF. CDR3 in DNA: TGTGCCACCAGCAGAACCGGGACAGGGGGGCCCGAGCAGTACTTC.

This clonotype was observed many times. The chain uses TRBV7-2 and TRBJ2-3; 7 nucleotides agree with TRBD1. The CDR3 totals 13 residues. V shed 5 bases and J 8 bases; nucleotides not matched to a gene: 7. Per germline, CDR1 SGHTA and CDR2 FQGNSA. CDR3 sequence reads: CASSQGVSATQYF. CDR3 nucleotide sequence: TGTGCCAGCAGCCAGGGGGTTTCAGCTACGCAGTATTTT.

The table lists this clonotype with many counts. The chain combines TRBV10-3 with TRBJ2-3, with D hard to call. Deletions cut 10 bases from V and 0 bases from J, with 11 bases between. This CDR3 is built from 13 residues. Germline V gives CDR1 ENHRY, CDR2 SYGVKD. DNA for the CDR3: TGTGCCACCTCTGGCGGTAGCACAGATACGCAGTATTTT. The encoded protein is CATSGGSTDTQYF.

This clonotype was detected ten times or more. The genes are TRBV6-1 and TRBJ1-3, with 9 bases identical to TRBD1. J was trimmed by 0 bases and V by 5 bases; bases with no gene match: 8. This CDR3 has 17 amino acids. Looked up from germline, CDR1 is MNHNS and CDR2 is SASEGT. CDR3 protein: CASSYGTGPRSGNTIYF. The CDR3 region has the DNA TGTGCCAGCAGTTACGGGACAGGGCCCCGCTCTGGAAACACCATATATTTT.

About this clonotype itself: A much more abundant neighbour one base away suggests this may be a read error. This chain connects TRBV30 to TRBJ2-7; D unresolved. Per germline, CDR1 GTSNPN and CDR2 SVGIG (reference sequence). This CDR3 contains 13 residues. The CDR3 sequence is CARSVLGPYEQYF. The CDR3 coding sequence is TGTGCCCGGAGTGTTTTAGGTCCCTACGAGCAGTACTTC.

The rearrangement uses TRBV29-1 and TRBJ1-2; 8 bases agree with TRBD1. The CDR3 length is 13 residues. V was pared by 7 bases and J by 1 base, with 5 bases of the junction left unmatched. Germline assignment: CDR1 SQVTM and CDR2 ANQGSEA. The CDR3 here is CSAGQGVNYGYTF. The CDR3 nucleotides are TGCAGCGCCGGACAGGGAGTTAACTATGGCTACACCTTC. The whole variable domain, remainder taken from reference TRBV29-1 and TRBJ1-2, is SAVISQKPSRDICQRGTSLTIQCQVDSQVTMMFWYRQQPGQSLTLIATANQGSEATYESGFVIDKFPISRPNLTFSTLTVSNMSPEDSSIYLCSAGQGVNYGYTFGSGTRLTVV.

A few counts support this clonotype. This chain connects TRBV9 to TRBJ2-5, with D perhaps matching TRBD1 or TRBD2 (5 bases each). The CDR3 consists of 13 residues. In germline, CDR1 is SGDLS, CDR2 YYNGEE. V was shortened by 3 bases and J by 2 bases, with 8 bases between the two germline ends. The CDR3 bases are TGTGCCAGCAGCGGGGGACGGCAAGAGACCCAGTACTTC. It specifies CASSGGRQETQYF.

This clonotype has a count of ten or more. The CDR3 region is CASSYSSGQGYGYTF. The DNA for the CDR3 is TGTGCCAGCAGTTACTCATCGGGACAGGGATATGGCTACACCTTC. The rearrangement uses TRBV6-5 and TRBJ1-2, with 9 bases lining up with TRBD1. Germline V lookup: CDR1 MNHEY, CDR2 SVGAGI. V lost 0 bases and J lost 5; bases outside the gene matches: 4. CDR3 length equals 15 residues.

In its sample, this clonotype was seen many times. Here the CDR3 DNA reads TGTGCCAGCAGCCAAGTTTCTGGCAACTACGAGCAGTACTTC. Translation: CASSQVSGNYEQYF. The genes are TRBV3-1 and TRBJ2-7; D is unresolved. CDR3 length: 14 residues. V shed 1 base and J shed 3 bases, with 10 bases lying between them. Germline lookup yields CDR1 LGHDT and CDR2 YNNKEL (reference sequence).